Listed here are 31 T cell receptor beta chains from one sample, sequenced in a study of blood T cell repertoires in COVID-19. Clones were read by immunoSEQ multiplex PCR, and TCRdb kept only the in-frame ones, dropping some. The sample records a few hundred thousand clones, 83% being singletons. Sequenced input: peripheral blood. The receptors originated from a woman aged 50 to 60 with acute or convalescent COVID-19.

This clone was counted once. The chain has TRBV6-4 and TRBJ1-1; D unresolved. This CDR3 has 14 residues. CDR1 MRHNA and CDR2 SNTAGT come from the germline V gene. Trimming stripped 2 bases from V and 5 bases from J, with 12 bases between. CDR3 residues: CASSDQAEGTEAFF. In nucleotides, the CDR3 is TGTGCCAGCAGTGACCAGGCCGAGGGTACTGAAGCTTTCTTT.

The chain carries TRBV19 and TRBJ2-1, with TRBD1 matching 9 bases. The germline gives CDR1 LNHDA, CDR2 SQIVND (reference sequence). V lost 6 bases and J lost 10; bases outside the gene matches: 10. There are 14 residues in the CDR3. This CDR3 reads CASRDSGQGQEQFF. The CDR3 nucleotides read TGTGCCAGTAGAGACTCGGGACAGGGTCAGGAGCAGTTCTTC.

The chain has TRBV6-5 and TRBJ1-1; 8 bases match TRBD1. Germline CDR1 and CDR2: MNHEY and SVGAGI. The CDR3 loop spans 14 amino acids. V lost 6 bases and J lost 5; bases outside the gene matches: 8. CDR3 amino acids: CASRGRQGSTEAFF. DNA of the CDR3: TGTGCCAGCAGGGGACGACAGGGGAGTACTGAAGCTTTCTTT.

The V and J genes are TRBV28 and TRBJ1-6; 7 bases fit TRBD1. V dropped 6 bases and J dropped 9; count of bases not matched to a gene: 8. This CDR3 has 14 amino acids. Germline lookup yields CDR1 MDHEN and CDR2 SYDVKM. The CDR3 region has the DNA TGTGCCAGCAGCCAGGGGGGAACCGCTTCACCCCTCCACTTT. Translation gives CASSQGGTASPLHF.

The CDR3 region has the DNA TGTGCCAGCAGCGTAAGAGACAATGAGCAGTTCTTC. It specifies CASSVRDNEQFF. This chain uses TRBV2 with TRBJ2-1; the D is unclear. The germline V and J ends were trimmed by 6 bases and 5 bases, with 8 bases remaining between them. CDR3 length: 12 amino acids. Looked up from germline, CDR1 is SNHLY and CDR2 is FYNNEI.

This clone was found a few times. The chain uses TRBV19 and TRBJ2-5; D is perhaps TRBD2 (5 bases). Trimming stripped 2 bases from V and 7 bases from J, with 14 bases between. CDR1 is LNHDA and CDR2 is SQIVND in the germline V gene (reference sequence). The CDR3 consists of 14 residues. CDR3 sequence: CASSIILGAATQYF. CDR3 DNA: TGTGCCAGTAGTATAATACTAGGTGCGGCGACCCAGTACTTC.

The chain couples TRBV5-1 to TRBJ1-1; perhaps TRBD1 as D (5 bases). V lost 2 bases and J 1 base, leaving 18 bases between the germline ends. This CDR3 is 17 amino acids long. CDR1 SGHRS and CDR2 YFSETQ come from the germline V gene. The chain's CDR3 is CASSFIQGGVPNTEAFF. Here the CDR3 DNA reads TGCGCCAGCAGCTTTATTCAGGGAGGTGTGCCGAACACTGAAGCTTTCTTT. The variable domain in full, completed from reference TRBV5-1 and TRBJ1-1, reads KAGVTQTPRYLIKTRGQQVTLSCSPISGHRSVSWYQQTPGQGLQFLFEYFSETQRNKGNFPGRFSGRQFSNSRSEMNVSTLELGDSALYLCASSFIQGGVPNTEAFFGQGTRLTVV.

The V gene is TRBV29-1, the J gene TRBJ2-4; D not certain. In germline, CDR1 is SQVTM, CDR2 ANQGSEA. The V and J ends lost 4 bases and 3 bases respectively, with 10 bases between them. The CDR3 runs to 13 residues. The CDR3 region has the DNA TGCAGCGTTGTAATGACACGCAAAAACATTCAGTACTTC. It yields the protein CSVVMTRKNIQYF.

This chain uses TRBV2 with TRBJ2-1; 8 nucleotides align to TRBD2. The CDR3 totals 14 residues. V dropped 0 bases and J dropped 15; count of bases not matched to a gene: 10. Germline lookup yields CDR1 SNHLY and CDR2 FYNNEI. The CDR3 nucleotides are TGTGCCAGCAGTGAAGCGCGGGGTAGCGGGATTCCGTTCTTC. Its protein is CASSEARGSGIPFF.

A word on this clone: Sequence at one end of the junction differs from germline and may be a read error. The chain is built from TRBV7-7 and TRBJ2-7, with D maybe TRBD2 (5 bases). CDR3 length equals 15 residues. CDR1 SSHAT and CDR2 FNYEAQ come from the germline V gene (reference sequence). CDR3 amino acids: CASSLKGGQLYEQYF. Written as DNA, the CDR3 is TGTGCTAGCAGCCTCAAAGGAGGCCAACTCTACGAGCAGTACTTC.

DNA of the CDR3: TGTGCCAGCAGTTCTAGCGGAAACACCGGGGAGCTGTTTTTT. Amino acid sequence: CASSSSGNTGELFF. The chain joins TRBV6-5 to TRBJ2-2; 7 bases are shared with TRBD2. CDR1 MNHEY and CDR2 SVGAGI come from the germline V gene. The trim removed 4 bases at V and 2 bases at J, leaving 1 base unmatched. The CDR3 has 14 residues.

V usage is TRBV6-1 and J usage is TRBJ2-3, with a possible D match to TRBD2 (5 bases). The CDR3 has 17 residues. The V end was cut by 2 bases, the J end by 3 bases, with 18 bases between. Germline V gives CDR1 MNHNS, CDR2 SASEGT. In DNA, the CDR3 is TGTGCCAGCAGTGAAAGGTTTCGAGCGGTAGGGACAGATACGCAGTATTTT. As protein: CASSERFRAVGTDTQYF.

Points on this clone: Because the CDR3's place on the DNA is in doubt, the DNA is left out and the CDR3 is given as listed by TCRdb. CDR3 in amino acids: CASRDNSGRAQHF. The chain joins TRBV6-5 to TRBJ1-5; the D call in the table, TRBD1, was not verified against the DNA. CDR1 and CDR2 from the germline V gene are MNHEY and SVGAGI. The CDR3 adds up to 13 amino acids, both ends counted.

This clone was observed a few times. The rearrangement uses TRBV28 and TRBJ2-7; a weak D match, TRBD1 (5 bases). CDR1 and CDR2 from the germline V gene are MDHEN and SYDVKM. V lost 3 bases, J lost 5 bases, and 14 bases lay in between. The CDR3 runs 14 residues. CDR3 nucleotide sequence: TGTGCCAGCAGTTTCTGGTCAGGGTCGAACGAGCAGTACTTC. Encoded protein: CASSFWSGSNEQYF.

J is TRBJ1-4 and V is TRBV10-1; 8 nucleotides align to TRBD1. V lost 7 bases and J lost 8; bases outside the gene matches: 12. Germline V lookup: CDR1 WNHNN, CDR2 SYGVQD (reference sequence). The CDR3 covers 15 residues. This chain's CDR3 is CASKAIGQGPEKLFF. CDR3 coding DNA: TGCGCCAGCAAGGCGATTGGACAGGGACCCGAAAAACTGTTTTTT.

V and J are TRBV5-1 and TRBJ1-1; 12 nucleotides line up with TRBD1. J lost 3 bases, V lost 7 bases, and 4 bases had no gene match. The CDR3 loop spans 14 amino acids. CDR1 is SGHRS, CDR2 YFSETQ, per germline. The CDR3: CASRGTGGYTEAFF. Written as DNA, the CDR3 is TGCGCCAGCCGCGGGACAGGGGGCTACACTGAAGCTTTCTTT.

The V call is TRBV30, the J call TRBJ2-1; D call uncertain. The germline gives CDR1 GTSNPN, CDR2 SVGIG (reference sequence). The CDR3 is 13 residues long. Trimming removed 5 bases at V and 4 bases at J, with 12 bases between. The CDR3: CAWATSRYNEQFF. The CDR3 DNA reads TGTGCCTGGGCCACGTCTAGATACAATGAGCAGTTCTTC.

V is TRBV9 and J is TRBJ1-4; TRBD1 agrees at 11 bases. CDR1 SGDLS and CDR2 YYNGEE come from the germline V gene. This CDR3 is built from 15 residues. V trimming: 0 bases; J trimming: 6 bases; junction bases outside the gene matches: 1. The CDR3 DNA reads as TGTGCCAGCAGCGTAGGGACAGGGGGCTATGAAAAACTGTTTTTT. Amino acid sequence: CASSVGTGGYEKLFF.

This rearrangement joins TRBV11-2 to TRBJ2-2, with TRBD2 identical over 7 bases. CDR1 is SGHAT and CDR2 is FQNNGV in the germline V gene. The CDR3 loop spans 16 amino acids. V lost 2 bases and J lost 0; bases outside the gene matches: 3. In DNA form, the CDR3 reads TGTGCCAGCAGCTTAATGGCGGGGGCGAACACCGGGGAGCTGTTTTTT. It yields the protein CASSLMAGANTGELFF.

The chain combines TRBV6-1 with TRBJ2-7; D may be TRBD1 (5 bases). CDR3 size: 13 residues. The germline CDR1 and CDR2 sequences are MNHNS and SASEGT. V lost 0 bases and J 6 bases, leaving 9 bases between the germline ends. The CDR3 spells CASSEASGREQYF. Here the CDR3 DNA reads TGTGCCAGCAGTGAAGCGTCAGGGCGCGAGCAGTACTTC.

In nucleotides, the CDR3 is TGCGCCAGCAGCTTGGGCACAGGGGATCGAATGGAGACCCAGTACTTC. This sequence encodes CASSLGTGDRMETQYF. The chain combines TRBV5-1 with TRBJ2-5, with 7 bases matching TRBD1. Germline V gene data show CDR1 as SGHRS and CDR2 as YFSETQ. V lost 0 bases and J lost 5; bases outside the gene matches: 10. The CDR3 runs 16 residues.

J is TRBJ2-7 and V is TRBV3-1 (or the pseudogene TRBV3-2), with D possibly matching TRBD2 (6 bases). CDR3 length: 14 residues. Trimming pared 3 bases from V and 5 bases from J, leaving 14 bases between. CDR1 is LGHDT and CDR2 is YNNKEL in the germline V gene (reference sequence). The CDR3 sequence is CASSHGLASDEQYF. CDR3 DNA: TGTGCCAGCAGCCATGGGCTGGCTAGCGACGAGCAGTACTTC.

The chain combines TRBV5-6 with TRBJ1-1, with D perhaps matching TRBD1 (5 bases). The V end lost 4 bases, the J end lost 8 bases, and 12 bases lay between the germline ends. The CDR3 has 12 amino acids. Germline loops: CDR1 SGHDT, CDR2 YYEEEE. CDR3 in DNA: TGTGCCAGCAGCCGCGGGACGGCAGAAGCTTTCTTT. This sequence encodes CASSRGTAEAFF.

The chain joins TRBV9 to TRBJ2-7; 11 bases are a match to TRBD1. Germline values: CDR1 SGDLS, CDR2 YYNGEE. This CDR3 contains 14 residues. With 0 bases clipped from V and 6 bases from J, the junction kept 2 bases outside the gene matches. CDR3 bases: TGTGCCAGCAGCGTAGGGGGACAGGGGGTCGAGCAGTACTTC. Its translation is CASSVGGQGVEQYF.

The chain couples TRBV19 to TRBJ1-5; D unclear. Looked up from germline, CDR1 is LNHDA and CDR2 is SQIVND (reference sequence). The CDR3 has 17 residues. V gave up 4 bases and J gave up 0 bases, with 16 bases separating them. CDR3 protein: CASSTMSSGSSNQPQHF. CDR3 sequence (DNA): TGTGCCAGTAGTACCATGTCCTCCGGGAGTAGCAATCAGCCCCAGCATTTT.

This clone was observed once. The genes are TRBV28 and TRBJ1-5; D is possibly TRBD1 (6 bases). This CDR3 has 14 amino acids. Germline assignment: CDR1 MDHEN and CDR2 SYDVKM. Between the trimmed V and J ends, which lost 0 bases and 6 bases, there was a span of 9 bases. The CDR3: CASSLWTGPQPQHF. The CDR3 coding sequence is TGTGCCAGCAGTTTATGGACAGGCCCTCAGCCCCAGCATTTT.

The V and J genes are TRBV7-9 and TRBJ2-7, with 7 bases lining up with TRBD2. This CDR3 comprises 15 residues. J lost 1 base, V lost 1 base, and 4 bases had no gene match. Germline CDR1 and CDR2: SEHNR and FQNEAQ (reference sequence). The CDR3 sequence: CASSLGSSGSYEQYF. The CDR3 DNA is TGTGCCAGCAGCTTAGGTTCTAGCGGATCCTACGAGCAGTACTTC. Supplemented by reference TRBV7-9 and TRBJ2-7, the full variable domain reads DTGVSQNPRHKITKRGQNVTFRCDPISEHNRLYWYRQTLGQGPEFLTYFQNEAQLEKSRLLSDRFSAERPKGSFSTLEIQRTEQGDSAMYLCASSLGSSGSYEQYFGPGTRLTVT.

V usage is TRBV28 and J usage is TRBJ1-1; perhaps TRBD1 as D (6 bases). The ends were cut back, 1 base at V and 5 bases at J, with 14 bases in the middle. Germline V gives CDR1 MDHEN, CDR2 SYDVKM. CDR3 length: 15 amino acids. The CDR3 nucleotides are TGTGCCAGCAGTTTATCGGCCAGGGGAGGGACTGAAGCTTTCTTT. Protein: CASSLSARGGTEAFF.

The chain combines TRBV6-1 with TRBJ1-1; no definite D call. The germline V gene has CDR1 MNHNS and CDR2 SASEGT. The CDR3 extends over 11 amino acids. V was trimmed by 2 bases and J by 4 bases, leaving 2 bases between them. The CDR3, as DNA: TGTGCCAGCAGTGAACGCACTGAAGCTTTCTTT. Residues: CASSERTEAFF.

V is TRBV7-9 and J is TRBJ2-1, with a weak D call TRBD1 (6 bases). Germline-derived CDR1 and CDR2 are SEHNR and FQNEAQ (reference sequence). The length of the CDR3 is 14 residues. Trimming took off 5 bases at V and 3 bases at J, with 11 bases between the two ends. CDR3 region: CASSLPQGYNEQFF. The CDR3 coding sequence is TGTGCCAGCAGCCTACCACAGGGCTACAATGAGCAGTTCTTC.

This chain links TRBV18 with TRBJ2-1; 7 positions agree with TRBD2. CDR3 length equals 13 residues. CDR1 KGHSH and CDR2 LQKENI come from the germline V gene. The V and J ends lost 5 bases and 7 bases, in that order; junction bases with no gene match: 5. The CDR3 here is CASSKRDRNEQFF. Here the CDR3 DNA reads TGTGCCAGCTCAAAGCGGGATAGGAATGAGCAGTTCTTC. Full variable domain (missing parts from reference TRBV18 and TRBJ2-1): NAGVMQNPRHLVRRRGQEARLRCSPMKGHSHVYWYRQLPEEGLKFMVYLQKENIIDESGMPKERFSAEFPKEGPSILRIQQVVRGDSAAYFCASSKRDRNEQFFGPGTRLTVL.